The rows below give T cell receptor beta chains drawn from one sample of a study of response to subunit inactivated influenza vaccine. A single record per CDR3 protein comes from TCRdb applying MiXCR to the RT-PCR reads. The sample yields 500,000 or so distinct CDR3 sequences, roughly 9.8% seen once. The source material was PBMCs from blood, sampled roughly 48 days after vaccination. These receptors came from a man aged 50 to 60 who received an inactivated influenza vaccine. CDR3s include the opening cysteine and the closing phenylalanine or tryptophan. The D gene is left open where the match is weak. Clone size, where shown, is once, few, many, or a class for clones that have expanded.

V	size	J	D	DNA	CDR3
TRBV12-3/TRBV12-4	few	TRBJ2-7	TRBD2	TGTGCCAGCAGCCACGGACTAGCGGGAGGGATCTCCTACGAGCAGTACTTC	CASSHGLAGGISYEQYF
TRBV5-1	-	TRBJ2-1	TRBD2	TGCGCCAGCAGCTTGGGACTAGCTGACGGTGAGCAGTTCTTC	CASSLGLADGEQFF
TRBV2	-	TRBJ1-2	TRBD1	TGTGCCAGCAGGGGCCCGGGACAGGGGGACTATGGCTACACCTTC	CASRGPGQGDYGYTF
TRBV24-1	many	TRBJ2-1	-	TGTGCCACCAGTGATATCAGGGGATCCTACAATGAGCAGTTCTTC	CATSDIRGSYNEQFF
TRBV20-1	-	TRBJ2-2	TRBD2	TGCAGTGCTCCCCGGCTAGCGGGGGTCGCCGGGGAGCTGTTTTTT	CSAPRLAGVAGELFF
TRBV6-1	-	TRBJ2-1	TRBD2	TGTGCCAGCAGGACTCCGGGACTAGCGATGGACAATGAGCAGTTCTTC	CASRTPGLAMDNEQFF
TRBV11-2	few	TRBJ2-5	TRBD1	TGTGCCAGCAGCTTAGGAGGGGCGACAGGGTACGAGACCCAGTACTTC	CASSLGGATGYETQYF
TRBV29-1	many	TRBJ2-3	-	TGCAGCGTTGGTTTGTTGGGACCTACTCCAGATACGCAGTATTTT	CSVGLLGPTPDTQYF
TRBV6-1	few	TRBJ1-1	-	TGTGCCAGCAGCAAGAATGGACGTACTGAAGCTTTCTTT	CASSKNGRTEAFF
TRBV20-1	-	TRBJ2-5	TRBD2	TGCAGTGCTAGCCCTCTACTGGCGGGGGGCCAAGAGACCCAGTACTTC	CSASPLLAGGQETQYF
TRBV4-1	few	TRBJ2-7	TRBD2	TGCGCCAGCAGCCAGGAGCCCGGGACTAGTGGCTACGAGCAGTACTTC	CASSQEPGTSGYEQYF
TRBV7-6	few	TRBJ2-3	TRBD1	TGTGCCAGCAGCGCTGACAGGGGACCTAGGGCAGATACGCAGTATTTT	CASSADRGPRADTQYF
TRBV29-1	many	TRBJ2-7	-	TGCAGCGGGGGACAAGCTTACGAGCAGTACTTC	CSGGQAYEQYF
TRBV29-1	few	TRBJ1-5	-	TGCAGCGTTGAGGGCGCCTCCGGTCAGCCCCAGCATTTT	CSVEGASGQPQHF
TRBV5-6	few	TRBJ2-1	TRBD2	TGTGCCAGCAGCTATGGGACTAGCGGGAGTCGGGATGAGCAGTTCTTC	CASSYGTSGSRDEQFF
TRBV20-1	many	TRBJ1-1	-	TGCAGTGCACCCGGGGGATACACTGAAGCTTTCTTT	CSAPGGYTEAFF
TRBV20-1	-	TRBJ2-1	-	TGCAGTGCGCGGGGACTCCTTTACAATGAGCAGTTCTTC	CSARGLLYNEQFF
TRBV29-1	-	TRBJ1-3	TRBD1	TGCAGCGTCAACACAGGGGGGACAGGGGCCTTATCCTCTGGAAACACCATATATTTT	CSVNTGGTGALSSGNTIYF
TRBV10-2	-	TRBJ2-7	-	TGCGCCAGCACCGCGGGGAGCCTCTACGAGCAGTACTTC	CASTAGSLYEQYF
TRBV5-6	-	TRBJ2-5	-	TGTGCCAGCAGCTTGGAGGGCAGTCAAGAGACCCAGTACTTC	CASSLEGSQETQYF
TRBV7-2	few	TRBJ2-1	TRBD1	TGTGCCAGCAGCCTCCGCCGGGACAGGGGAAATGAGCAGTTCTTC	CASSLRRDRGNEQFF
TRBV6-1	-	TRBJ1-1	-	TGTGCCATCGCCCGGGGCGGGAACACTGAAGCTTTCTTT	CAIARGGNTEAFF
TRBV28	few	TRBJ1-2	-	TGTGCCAGCAGCCTGACCCTAACAGAAACAAGTAACTATGGCTACACCTTC	CASSLTLTETSNYGYTF
TRBV7-9	few	TRBJ2-3	-	TGTGCCAGCAGCCGTAGCGGATATAGCACAGATACGCAGTATTTT	CASSRSGYSTDTQYF
TRBV6-1	many	TRBJ1-2	TRBD1	TGTGCCAGCAGTCCGACAGGGGGCGCGTTTGGCTACACCTTC	CASSPTGGAFGYTF
TRBV5-6	-	TRBJ2-7	-	TGTGCCAGCAGCCCTCACTTACGAGGGATCTACGAGCAGTACTTC	CASSPHLRGIYEQYF
TRBV20-1	-	TRBJ2-7	TRBD2	TGCAGTGCTAGAGGGACTAGCGGGAGTGTCAACGAGCAGTACTTC	CSARGTSGSVNEQYF
TRBV27	-	TRBJ2-3	TRBD2	TGTGCCAGCAGTCCAGGGACTAGCGGGATCTCAGATACGCAGTATTTT	CASSPGTSGISDTQYF
TRBV4-1	-	TRBJ2-3	TRBD2	TGCGCCAGCAGCCACCAAATAGCGGGGGCCCCCACAGATACGCAGTATTTT	CASSHQIAGAPTDTQYF
TRBV12-3/TRBV12-4	-	TRBJ2-1	TRBD1	TGTGCCAGCGGACGGACAGGGGCCTACAATGAGCAGTTCTTC	CASGRTGAYNEQFF
TRBV19	once	TRBJ2-6	-	TGTGCCAGTAGTATCCGAAACGGAGGGGGCTCTGGGGCCAACGTCCTGACTTTC	CASSIRNGGGSGANVLTF
TRBV27	-	TRBJ1-2	-	TGTGCCAGCAGTCAGGGGTTTGGCTACACCTTC	CASSQGFGYTF
TRBV7-9	many	TRBJ2-3	TRBD1	TGTGCCAGCAGCTTAGTGGGACAGGGACAGTATTTT	CASSLVGQGQYF
TRBV7-2	few	TRBJ2-1	TRBD2	TGTGCCGCCCAGCGGGGGGTGTACAATGAGCAGTTCTTC	CAAQRGVYNEQFF
TRBV28	many	TRBJ2-1	TRBD1	TGTGCCAGCAGTCTCTTAGGGACAGCCGAGCAGTTCTTC	CASSLLGTAEQFF
TRBV7-2	few	TRBJ2-3	TRBD2	TGTGCCAGCAGCTCAGGGGCAAGGGGACTAGCGGGAGTGTCGCAGTATTTT	CASSSGARGLAGVSQYF
TRBV7-9	-	TRBJ1-4	-	TGTGCCAGCCGATCTGTGTCTAATGAAAAACTGTTTTTT	CASRSVSNEKLFF
TRBV10-2	few	TRBJ2-2	-	TGCGCCAGCAGTGAGCCTAGAGCCACCGGGGAGCTGTTTTTT	CASSEPRATGELFF
TRBV27	-	TRBJ2-1	-	TGTGCCAGCAGTTCCCCTATGGCGTACAATGAGCAGTTCTTC	CASSSPMAYNEQFF
TRBV7-9	many	TRBJ2-2	-	TGTGCCAGCAGCTTAGGTCCCCTTCCCCCAACCGGGGAGCTGTTTTTT	CASSLGPLPPTGELFF
TRBV3-1	-	TRBJ1-5	-	TGTGCCAGCAGCCAAGGGGGAGGTGGGGGCAATCAGCCCCAGCATTTT	CASSQGGGGGNQPQHF
TRBV6-2/TRBV6-3	once	TRBJ2-3	-	TGTGCCAGCAGTTATACGGGGCCGAACACAGATACGCAGTATTTT	CASSYTGPNTDTQYF
TRBV20-1	-	TRBJ2-4	-	TGCAGTGCACAAGCTGGGTCGGGAGTAATAAACATTCAGTACTTC	CSAQAGSGVINIQYF
TRBV3-1	many	TRBJ2-1	-	TGTGCCAGCAGCCAATCCGGGTACAATGAGCAGTTCTTC	CASSQSGYNEQFF
TRBV5-1	few	TRBJ2-5	TRBD2	TGCGCCAGCAGTTACCCCGGGACTAGACAAGAGACCCAGTACTTC	CASSYPGTRQETQYF
TRBV20-1	many	TRBJ1-6	-	TGCAGTGCTAGAGATACCGGACAGACCCACTCACCCCTCCACTTT	CSARDTGQTHSPLHF
TRBV5-1	many	TRBJ2-1	-	TGCGCCAGCGGACACGGAGACGGTGTGAATGAGCAGTTCTTC	CASGHGDGVNEQFF